The TCR beta chain described here comes from a study of blood T cell repertoires in COVID-19. Overall study: Acute-phase and convalescent COVID-19 samples originated in the United States, Italy and Spain. T cells, B-cell-depleted T cells, or PBMCs supplied cDNA or gDNA.

As to this clone: One end of the junction is discordant with germline, which a read error may explain.

Original handling: Using reference gene primer amplification, nucleated cell counts were estimated. TCRdb's copy holds only in-frame clones and misses some; the assay was immunoSEQ multiplex PCR. V and J calls and clone size are given by that table; D and trimming were obtained from the DNA. The data contain some 83,000 clones, around 89% of them singletons. The CDR3 is 16 residues long. Germline loops: CDR1 LNHDA, CDR2 SQIVND (reference sequence). The specimen sequenced was peripheral blood. The sequence was obtained from a man aged 55 to 69 with acute or convalescent COVID-19. The V and J genes are TRBV19 and TRBJ1-2; TRBD1 matches at 8 bases. CDR3 nucleotide sequence: TGTGTCAGTACTCCTGGGGCAGGGGGCGTAGGTTTCAGCTACACCTTC. Protein sequence: CVSTPGAGGVGFSYTF. The whole variable domain, remainder taken from reference TRBV19 and TRBJ1-2, is DGGITQSPKYLFRKEGQNVTLSCEQNLNHDAMYWYRQDPGQGLRLIYYSQIVNDFQKGDIAEGYSVSREKKESFPLTVTSAQKNPTAFYLCVSTPGAGGVGFSYTFGSGTRLTVV.